The entry that follows covers one T cell receptor (beta chain) sequence. Different DNA sequences within this sample yield the same CDR3. A CD45RA+ naive subset and a CD45RA-negative memory subset were split from CD4+ cells. The data were obtained in a study of shared clonotypes between healthy human individuals. This CDR3 is 11 amino acids long. CDR1 is DFQATT and CDR2 is SNEGSKA in the germline V gene (reference sequence). The V end was cut by 3 bases, the J end by 2 bases, with 5 bases between. Every subset had its genomic DNA shared out evenly among several immunoSEQ plates. Repertoires were generated with immunoSEQ multiplex PCR, while TCRdb's copy carries only in-frame clones and drops some. This table has under 2.5 million clones, approximately 90% appearing once.

Sequencing was done on a sample of naive CD4+ T cells from PBMCs. The sample's subset: CD45RA+ positively selected. The receptor was derived from a man aged 18 to 29 in good health. Some clones in this sample may be carry-over from other donors' samples. The chain uses TRBV20-1 and TRBJ2-7; D gene ambiguous. CDR3 nucleotide sequence: TGCAGTGCTAGCGGAACCTACGAGCAGTACTTC. It codes for CSASGTYEQYF.